This T cell receptor beta chain was observed in a study of shared clonotypes between healthy human individuals. The overall study: Each donor's CD4 naive and CD4 memory cells filled three plates apiece, CD8 naive two, and CD8 memory one. Study-level points and caveats: Sampling was confined to blood; repertoires within tissues likely differ.

Over several immunoSEQ plates, each subset's genomic DNA was distributed in even portions. The authors loaded approximately 220 ng DNA, 27,000 or so T cell genomes, into sorted-subset replicate PCRs. The table came from immunoSEQ multiplex PCR; TCRdb's copy has only in-frame clones and leaves some out. The table has 700,000 or so clones, around 72% seen once. A word on this clone: Its antigen is as yet unknown.

This clonotype was sampled from a woman aged 30 to 39 in good health. What was sequenced was memory CD4+ T cells sorted from blood. Subset of the sample: CD45RA-negative fraction.

The CDR3 spells CASSSWGANYGYTF. The CDR3 nucleotides read TGTGCCAGCAGTTCTTGGGGGGCTAACTATGGCTACACCTTC. The gene calls are TRBV6-1 and TRBJ1-2; tentative D call: TRBD1 (5 bases). CDR3 size: 14 residues. Trimming took 5 bases from V and 0 from J, leaving 10 bases between them. The germline gives CDR1 MNHNS, CDR2 SASEGT.